This is a list of T cell receptor beta chains from one sample in a study of T-cell reconstitution after alpha-beta-depleted transplantation in children. TCRdb passed the PCR reads through MiXCR, listing each CDR3 protein once. The data hold about 200,000 distinct CDR3 sequences, with 5% to 7.5% observed a single time. The source material was PBMCs, sampled before TCRalphabeta/CD19-depleted stem cell transplant. Source of these receptors: a girl under three years old with combined immunodeficiency, due to receive a stem cell transplant. CDR3s include the opening cysteine and the closing phenylalanine or tryptophan. A D gene is named only where the DNA matches it firmly. The size entry is marked missing in some rows and otherwise reads once, few, many or a size class.

j_gene: TRBJ2-1
d_gene: NA
v_gene: TRBV12-5
abundance: many
CDR3aa: CASGLGLDPSYNEQFF
CDR3nt: TGTGCTAGTGGTTTGGGGCTTGACCCATCCTACAATGAGCAGTTCTTC

j_gene: TRBJ2-7
d_gene: NA
v_gene: TRBV3-1
abundance: many
CDR3aa: CASSQDLEGAYEQYF
CDR3nt: TGTGCCAGCAGCCAAGATCTAGAGGGGGCCTACGAGCAGTACTTC

j_gene: TRBJ2-1
d_gene: NA
v_gene: TRBV6-2/TRBV6-3
abundance: few
CDR3aa: CASSPQNTNSYNEQFF
CDR3nt: TGTGCCAGCAGCCCCCAAAATACTAACTCCTACAATGAGCAGTTCTTC

j_gene: TRBJ1-2
d_gene: TRBD1
v_gene: TRBV19
abundance: NA
CDR3aa: CASRIPGQRFYGYTF
CDR3nt: TGTGCCAGTAGAATACCGGGACAGCGTTTCTATGGCTACACCTTC

j_gene: TRBJ1-4
d_gene: NA
v_gene: TRBV20-1
abundance: few
CDR3aa: CSARGANRGEKLFF
CDR3nt: TGCAGTGCTAGGGGCGCGAACCGAGGGGAAAAACTGTTTTTT

j_gene: TRBJ2-1
d_gene: TRBD2
v_gene: TRBV7-3
abundance: many
CDR3aa: CASSFRGGVGEQFF
CDR3nt: TGTGCCAGCAGCTTTCGGGGGGGAGTGGGTGAGCAGTTCTTC

j_gene: TRBJ1-2
d_gene: NA
v_gene: TRBV20-1
abundance: many
CDR3aa: CSALERVGYGYTF
CDR3nt: TGCAGTGCCCTCGAAAGGGTTGGCTATGGCTACACCTTC

j_gene: TRBJ1-1
d_gene: TRBD1
v_gene: TRBV20-1
abundance: many
CDR3aa: CSARLKPGQGSTEAFF
CDR3nt: TGCAGTGCTAGACTCAAACCGGGACAGGGGAGCACTGAAGCTTTCTTT

j_gene: TRBJ2-3
d_gene: TRBD2
v_gene: TRBV13
abundance: many
CDR3aa: CASSSPSIGGYTQYF
CDR3nt: TGTGCCAGCAGCTCCCCCTCCATCGGGGGGTATACGCAGTATTTT

j_gene: TRBJ2-5
d_gene: NA
v_gene: TRBV7-8
abundance: many
CDR3aa: CASSPGTLTFQETQYF
CDR3nt: TGTGCCAGCAGCCCAGGGACACTTACGTTCCAAGAGACCCAGTACTTC

j_gene: TRBJ2-3
d_gene: TRBD2
v_gene: TRBV7-9
abundance: many
CDR3aa: CASSPPTSGSRDTQYF
CDR3nt: TGTGCCAGCAGCCCTCCGACTAGCGGGAGTCGAGATACGCAGTATTTT

j_gene: TRBJ2-3
d_gene: NA
v_gene: TRBV6-2/TRBV6-3
abundance: many
CDR3aa: CASSTTGSIGLQYF
CDR3nt: TGTGCCAGCAGTACAACGGGGTCGATAGGGCTGCAGTATTTT

j_gene: TRBJ2-2
d_gene: NA
v_gene: TRBV4-1
abundance: few
CDR3aa: CASSLPVPGELFF
CDR3nt: TGCGCCAGCAGCCTCCCGGTCCCCGGGGAGCTGTTTTTT

j_gene: TRBJ2-1
d_gene: TRBD2
v_gene: TRBV20-1
abundance: many
CDR3aa: CSATSSGSLSYNEQFF
CDR3nt: TGCAGTGCTACGAGCAGCGGGAGCCTCTCCTACAATGAGCAGTTCTTC

j_gene: TRBJ2-7
d_gene: NA
v_gene: TRBV7-9
abundance: many
CDR3aa: CASSHRALRSYEQYF
CDR3nt: TGTGCCAGCAGCCACAGGGCGCTTCGCTCCTACGAGCAGTACTTC

j_gene: TRBJ2-5
d_gene: NA
v_gene: TRBV20-1
abundance: NA
CDR3aa: CSAREYSGVGEETEYF
CDR3nt: TGCAGTGCTAGAGAGTATTCCGGGGTTGGGGAAGAGACCGAGTACTTC

j_gene: TRBJ2-2
d_gene: NA
v_gene: TRBV5-1
abundance: many
CDR3aa: CASSLESTGELFF
CDR3nt: TGCGCCAGCAGCTTGGAAAGTACCGGGGAGCTGTTTTTT

j_gene: TRBJ2-1
d_gene: TRBD2
v_gene: TRBV19
abundance: many
CDR3aa: CASMGGPEQFF
CDR3nt: TGTGCCAGTATGGGAGGGCCTGAGCAGTTCTTC

j_gene: TRBJ2-2
d_gene: TRBD1
v_gene: TRBV6-2/TRBV6-3
abundance: many
CDR3aa: CASSYYRIITTGERTGELFF
CDR3nt: TGTGCCAGCAGTTATTACCGAATCATTACTACAGGGGAACGCACCGGGGAGCTGTTTTTT

j_gene: TRBJ2-2
d_gene: NA
v_gene: TRBV11-3
abundance: few
CDR3aa: CASSLSGPRTGELFF
CDR3nt: TGTGCCAGCAGCTTATCAGGGCCGAGGACCGGGGAGCTGTTTTTT

j_gene: TRBJ2-3
d_gene: TRBD1
v_gene: TRBV24-1
abundance: few
CDR3aa: CATSDQTGARTDTQYF
CDR3nt: TGTGCCACCAGTGACCAGACAGGGGCCCGCACAGATACGCAGTATTTT

j_gene: TRBJ2-7
d_gene: NA
v_gene: TRBV10-3
abundance: few
CDR3aa: CAISEAVGDGRISYEQYF
CDR3nt: TGTGCCATCAGTGAGGCGGTTGGAGACGGACGGATCTCCTACGAGCAGTACTTC

j_gene: TRBJ2-1
d_gene: TRBD2
v_gene: TRBV6-4
abundance: many
CDR3aa: CASSDGRTSSLFF
CDR3nt: TGTGCCAGCAGTGATGGTCGGACTAGTAGTCTGTTCTTC

j_gene: TRBJ2-5
d_gene: NA
v_gene: TRBV12-3/TRBV12-4
abundance: many
CDR3aa: CASTLFRGGETQYF
CDR3nt: TGTGCCAGCACCTTGTTCAGGGGCGGGGAGACCCAGTACTTC

j_gene: TRBJ2-7
d_gene: TRBD2
v_gene: TRBV7-9
abundance: many
CDR3aa: CASSLSGNYEQYF
CDR3nt: TGTGCCAGCAGCTTAAGCGGGAACTACGAGCAGTACTTC

j_gene: TRBJ2-7
d_gene: NA
v_gene: TRBV7-2
abundance: many
CDR3aa: CASSLAQGTLSYEQYF
CDR3nt: TGTGCCAGCAGCTTAGCCCAAGGGACACTATCCTACGAGCAGTACTTC

j_gene: TRBJ1-5
d_gene: TRBD1
v_gene: TRBV12-3/TRBV12-4
abundance: many
CDR3aa: CASSLERTGNNQPQHF
CDR3nt: TGTGCCAGCAGTTTGGAGAGGACAGGTAACAATCAGCCCCAGCATTTT

j_gene: TRBJ2-5
d_gene: NA
v_gene: TRBV7-9
abundance: many
CDR3aa: CASSLWSGPNGKGTQYF
CDR3nt: TGTGCCAGCAGCTTATGGTCGGGACCAAACGGAAAAGGGACCCAGTACTTC

j_gene: TRBJ1-6
d_gene: TRBD1
v_gene: TRBV6-5
abundance: many
CDR3aa: CASNYIGTGQGNSPLHF
CDR3nt: TGTGCCAGCAACTATATCGGGACGGGACAGGGAAATTCACCCCTCCACTTT

j_gene: TRBJ2-7
d_gene: NA
v_gene: TRBV6-2/TRBV6-3
abundance: many
CDR3aa: CASLGLYYEQYF
CDR3nt: TGTGCCAGCCTGGGACTCTACTACGAGCAGTACTTC

j_gene: TRBJ2-5
d_gene: NA
v_gene: TRBV12-3/TRBV12-4
abundance: many
CDR3aa: CASSLDYSETQYF
CDR3nt: TGTGCCAGCAGTTTAGACTATTCCGAGACCCAGTACTTC

j_gene: TRBJ2-1
d_gene: NA
v_gene: TRBV11-2
abundance: many
CDR3aa: CASSLEDEQLF
CDR3nt: TGTGCCAGCAGCTTAGAGGATGAGCAGCTCTTC

j_gene: TRBJ2-7
d_gene: TRBD2
v_gene: TRBV20-1
abundance: many
CDR3aa: CSAQPVGTSLNYEQYF
CDR3nt: TGCAGTGCCCAACCCGTGGGGACTAGCCTAAACTACGAGCAGTACTTC

j_gene: TRBJ2-7
d_gene: NA
v_gene: TRBV2
abundance: many
CDR3aa: CASSDFEGPLFYEQYF
CDR3nt: TGTGCCAGCAGTGATTTCGAAGGACCGCTATTCTACGAGCAGTACTTC

j_gene: TRBJ2-3
d_gene: NA
v_gene: TRBV15
abundance: few
CDR3aa: CATSRDYGPDTQYF
CDR3nt: TGTGCCACCAGCAGAGATTATGGGCCAGATACGCAGTATTTT

j_gene: TRBJ2-5
d_gene: NA
v_gene: TRBV7-3
abundance: NA
CDR3aa: CASSSVGPALGTQYF
CDR3nt: TGTGCCAGCAGCTCCGTGGGGCCAGCCCTTGGGACCCAGTACTTC

j_gene: TRBJ2-5
d_gene: NA
v_gene: TRBV27
abundance: few
CDR3aa: CASSLWRDRAETQYF
CDR3nt: TGTGCCAGCAGCCTTTGGAGGGACAGAGCAGAGACCCAGTACTTC

j_gene: TRBJ2-2
d_gene: TRBD1
v_gene: TRBV6-4
abundance: many
CDR3aa: CASSDSGRDRGPRELFF
CDR3nt: TGTGCCAGCAGTGACTCGGGCCGGGACAGGGGGCCCAGGGAGCTGTTTTTT

j_gene: TRBJ2-7
d_gene: TRBD1
v_gene: TRBV29-1
abundance: many
CDR3aa: CSVAGQGPYEQYF
CDR3nt: TGCAGCGTTGCTGGACAGGGGCCCTACGAGCAGTACTTC

j_gene: TRBJ1-5
d_gene: NA
v_gene: TRBV6-6
abundance: many
CDR3aa: CASTPVEPQHF
CDR3nt: TGTGCCAGCACCCCCGTTGAGCCCCAGCATTTT

j_gene: TRBJ1-1
d_gene: NA
v_gene: TRBV29-1
abundance: few
CDR3aa: CSVRGGYRAVNTEAFF
CDR3nt: TGCAGCGTTCGAGGTGGGTACCGGGCTGTGAACACTGAAGCTTTCTTT

j_gene: TRBJ2-7
d_gene: TRBD2
v_gene: TRBV4-2
abundance: many
CDR3aa: CASSRGGLAGSPFYEQYF
CDR3nt: TGTGCCAGCAGCCGAGGAGGACTAGCGGGATCCCCATTCTACGAGCAGTACTTC

j_gene: TRBJ2-3
d_gene: NA
v_gene: TRBV7-2
abundance: many
CDR3aa: CASSLGWTPSTDTQYF
CDR3nt: TGTGCCAGCAGCTTAGGGTGGACTCCTAGCACAGATACGCAGTATTTT

j_gene: TRBJ1-1
d_gene: NA
v_gene: TRBV24-1
abundance: many
CDR3aa: CATSDYRNTEAFF
CDR3nt: TGTGCCACCAGTGATTACAGGAACACTGAAGCTTTCTTT

j_gene: TRBJ2-1
d_gene: NA
v_gene: TRBV4-3
abundance: many
CDR3aa: CASSQGTGNNEQFF
CDR3nt: TGCGCCAGCAGCCAAGGTACGGGTAACAATGAGCAGTTCTTC

j_gene: TRBJ1-1
d_gene: NA
v_gene: TRBV5-1
abundance: many
CDR3aa: CASSLIGAAGMNTEAFF
CDR3nt: TGCGCCAGCAGCTTGATTGGAGCGGCGGGGATGAACACTGAAGCTTTCTTT

j_gene: TRBJ2-5
d_gene: NA
v_gene: TRBV7-2
abundance: many
CDR3aa: CASSLWGLGETQYF
CDR3nt: TGTGCCAGCAGCTTATGGGGTCTCGGGGAGACCCAGTACTTC